The 31 T cell receptor beta chains in this list originate from one sample, sequenced in a study of blood T cell repertoires in COVID-19. TCRdb's copy holds only in-frame clones and misses some; the assay was immunoSEQ multiplex PCR. This table holds 250,000 to 300,000 clones, around 85% found once. Source material: peripheral blood. The receptors originated from a man between 45 and 60 years old with active or convalescent COVID-19.

Details on this clone: Its ends do not fully match the called genes, so a read error is possible. J is TRBJ1-1 and V is TRBV18; D remains unclear. Germline CDR1 and CDR2: KGHSH and LQKENI. This CDR3 spans 13 amino acids. The CDR3: CASPPLLDTEAFF. The CDR3, as DNA: TGTGCCAGCCCACCTTTACTGGACACTGAAGCTTTCTTT.

The gene calls are TRBV25-1 and TRBJ1-1, with TRBD1 as a possible D gene (6 bases). Germline V gives CDR1 MGHDK, CDR2 SYGVNS. Trimming removed 4 bases from V and 5 bases from J, with 14 bases in between. The CDR3 contains 14 residues. CDR3: CASSGGGAWTEAFF. DNA for the CDR3: TGTGCCAGCAGTGGGGGGGGCGCGTGGACTGAAGCTTTCTTT.

The gene calls are TRBV13 and TRBJ2-3, with TRBD2 matching over 10 bases. V gave up 4 bases and J gave up 1 base; unmatched junction bases: 17. CDR1 and CDR2 from the germline V gene are PRHDT and FYEKMQ (reference sequence). The CDR3 extends over 20 amino acids. CDR3 sequence reads: CASSSRLASGRVKGTDTQYF. The DNA for the CDR3 is TGTGCCAGCAGCTCCCGTTTAGCTAGCGGGAGAGTAAAGGGCACAGATACGCAGTATTTT.

The V gene is TRBV4-3, the J gene TRBJ1-1; D possibly corresponds to TRBD1 (5 bases). This CDR3 spans 14 amino acids. Germline lookup yields CDR1 LGHNA and CDR2 YSLEER. Trimming stripped 1 base from V and 8 bases from J, with 14 bases between. CDR3 DNA: TGCGCCAGCAGCCAAGGAGTGACCGGGGGAGAAGCTTTCTTT. Encoded protein: CASSQGVTGGEAFF.

This rearrangement joins TRBV27 to TRBJ1-2; D is unclear. Between the trimmed V and J ends, which lost 6 bases and 6 bases, there was a span of 26 bases. Germline V gene data show CDR1 as MNHEY and CDR2 as SMNVEV (reference sequence). The CDR3 is 17 residues long. CDR3 loop: CASSVDDLSGHTNGYTF. DNA for the CDR3: TGTGCCAGCAGCGTTGACGATCTCTCGGGTCACACGAATGGCTACACCTTC.

This chain links TRBV7-6 with TRBJ1-1, with 7 bases lining up with TRBD1. The CDR3 loop spans 14 amino acids. CDR1 and CDR2 from the germline V gene are SGHVS and FNYEAQ. The V gene end was trimmed by 1 base and the J gene end by 3 bases; junction bases not matched to a gene: 2. This CDR3 reads CASSLGQGDTEAFF. In nucleotides, the CDR3 is TGTGCCAGCAGCTTAGGACAGGGCGACACTGAAGCTTTCTTT.

The chain uses TRBV30 and TRBJ1-2; tentatively, D is TRBD1 (6 bases). Trimming removed 4 bases from V and 4 bases from J, with 10 bases in between. CDR1 and CDR2 from the germline V gene are GTSNPN and SVGIG (reference sequence). There are 12 residues in the CDR3. The CDR3 loop is CAWTGGAYGYTF. In DNA, the CDR3 is TGTGCCTGGACGGGGGGGGCCTATGGCTACACCTTC.

This clone was recorded once. The J gene is TRBJ2-1, the V gene TRBV10-3; 11 bases fit TRBD2. J was trimmed by 6 bases and V by 2 bases; bases with no gene match: 6. The germline V gene has CDR1 ENHRY and CDR2 SYGVKD. The CDR3 is 16 amino acids. This CDR3 is CAISEGGTSGPNEQFF. Here the CDR3 DNA reads TGTGCCATCAGTGAGGGGGGGACTAGCGGACCCAATGAGCAGTTCTTC.

The J gene is TRBJ2-3, the V gene TRBV7-9; possibly TRBD1 for D (5 bases). Germline lookup yields CDR1 SEHNR and CDR2 FQNEAQ (reference sequence). With 1 base removed from V and 9 bases from J, the gap between germline ends came to 8 bases. This CDR3 is 12 amino acids long. In DNA form, the CDR3 reads TGTGCCAGCAGCTTAGACCCAGGGACGCAGTATTTT. This encodes CASSLDPGTQYF. Filled out from reference TRBV7-9 and TRBJ2-3, the complete variable domain reads DTGVSQNPRHKITKRGQNVTFRCDPISEHNRLYWYRQTLGQGPEFLTYFQNEAQLEKSRLLSDRFSAERPKGSFSTLEIQRTEQGDSAMYLCASSLDPGTQYFGPGTRLTVL.

This clone was observed a single time. In DNA, the CDR3 is TGTGCCAGCAGTTTGGGACAGGGCATAAACACTGAAGCTTTCTTT. Translating gives CASSLGQGINTEAFF. The rearrangement links TRBV27 to TRBJ1-1, with 9 bases matching TRBD1. Trimming took 3 bases from V and 2 from J; bases not matched to a gene: 4. Germline CDR1 reads MNHEY; CDR2 reads SMNVEV (reference sequence). This CDR3 is built from 15 residues.

This clone was seen a handful of times. The genes are TRBV19 and TRBJ2-7, with a tentative D call TRBD1 (6 bases). This CDR3 region has 13 residues. Trimming pared 6 bases from V and 3 bases from J, leaving 12 bases between. The germline CDR1 and CDR2 sequences are LNHDA and SQIVND (reference sequence). This CDR3 reads CASSQGHRYEQYF. CDR3 bases: TGTGCCAGTAGCCAGGGGCACCGCTACGAGCAGTACTTC.

This clone was seen a handful of times. This sequence joins TRBV27 and TRBJ1-6, with a weak D call TRBD1 (6 bases). With 3 bases removed from V and 7 bases from J, the gap between germline ends came to 10 bases. Germline assignment: CDR1 MNHEY and CDR2 SMNVEV (reference sequence). This CDR3 comprises 14 residues. This CDR3 is CASSFTGFNSPLHF. The CDR3 DNA is TGTGCCAGCAGTTTCACAGGGTTCAATTCACCCCTCCACTTT.

This chain uses TRBV7-3 with TRBJ2-1; 7 bases line up with TRBD2. V was pared by 4 bases and J by 0 bases, with 9 bases of the junction left unmatched. Germline loops: CDR1 SGHTA, CDR2 FQGTGA. This CDR3 is 17 amino acids long. The CDR3 sequence: CASSSGGGSSSYNEQFF. CDR3 DNA: TGTGCCAGCAGCTCGGGAGGCGGCTCTAGCTCCTACAATGAGCAGTTCTTC.

The gene calls are TRBV5-6 and TRBJ1-1, with D perhaps matching TRBD1 (6 bases). The germline gives CDR1 SGHDT, CDR2 YYEEEE. The CDR3 extends over 15 amino acids. Trimming shortened V by 0 bases and J by 2 bases, and 11 bases separated the two germline ends. CDR3 amino acids: CASSLGGHLNTEAFF. In DNA, the CDR3 is TGTGCCAGCAGCTTGGGGGGACACCTAAACACTGAAGCTTTCTTT.

The chain recombines TRBV6-5 with TRBJ2-5; 8 bases fit TRBD1. V shed 2 bases, J shed 3 bases, and the junction held 2 bases outside the gene matches. This CDR3 is built from 14 residues. Germline V gene sequence: CDR1 MNHEY, CDR2 SVGAGI. The CDR3 DNA reads TGTGCCAGCAGTTACCGACAGGGGAAAGAGACCCAGTACTTC. This sequence encodes CASSYRQGKETQYF.

The J gene is TRBJ2-7, the V gene TRBV10-2; 7 nucleotides line up with TRBD1. This CDR3 comprises 13 residues. The germline CDR1 and CDR2 sequences are WSHSY and SAAADI. The junction had 11 bases not matched to a gene; V was cut back by 10 bases and J by 5 bases. CDR3 residues: CAIARQGRNEQYF. The CDR3 region has the DNA TGCGCCATTGCGAGACAGGGAAGAAACGAGCAGTACTTC.

This chain uses TRBV7-9 with TRBJ2-1; no clear D. Germline CDR1 SEHNR, CDR2 FQNEAQ (reference sequence). V lost 1 base and J 8 bases, leaving 6 bases between the germline ends. The CDR3 contains 12 residues. The chain's CDR3 is CASSLGTYEQFF. CDR3 nucleotides: TGTGCCAGCAGCTTAGGCACATATGAGCAGTTCTTC.

The chain couples TRBV10-1 to TRBJ1-2; 8 bases align to TRBD1. J was trimmed by 6 bases and V by 5 bases; bases with no gene match: 8. From germline, CDR1 is WNHNN and CDR2 SYGVQD (reference sequence). The CDR3 is made up of 14 amino acids. The CDR3 here is CASSKKTGEDGYTF. The CDR3 DNA is TGCGCCAGCAGTAAGAAGACAGGGGAGGATGGCTACACCTTC.

V usage is TRBV5-1 and J usage is TRBJ2-3; TRBD2 matches 10 bases. The junction had 18 bases not matched to a gene; V was cut back by 4 bases and J by 1 base. Germline V CDR1 and CDR2: SGHRS, YFSETQ. The CDR3 covers 20 residues. CDR3 sequence (DNA): TGCGCCAGCAGCAACATACTAGCGGGGAGGAGTTCGGGACGCACAGATACGCAGTATTTT. Translated: CASSNILAGRSSGRTDTQYF. Using reference TRBV5-1 and TRBJ2-3 for the parts outside the CDR3, the full variable domain is KAGVTQTPRYLIKTRGQQVTLSCSPISGHRSVSWYQQTPGQGLQFLFEYFSETQRNKGNFPGRFSGRQFSNSRSEMNVSTLELGDSALYLCASSNILAGRSSGRTDTQYFGPGTRLTVL.

The gene calls are TRBV10-1 and TRBJ1-5, with D perhaps TRBD1 (6 bases). With 6 bases removed from V and 5 bases from J, the gap between germline ends came to 11 bases. The CDR3 is 13 amino acids. Germline CDR1 is WNHNN and CDR2 is SYGVQD (reference sequence). The CDR3 DNA follows: TGCGCCAGCAGAGGACAGTGTGATCAGCCCCAGCATTTT. It specifies CASRGQCDQPQHF.

The chain is built from TRBV15 and TRBJ2-3; TRBD2 matches at 7 bases. V lost 3 bases to trimming and J lost 0 bases; unmatched junction nucleotides: 0. Germline V gene sequence: CDR1 LNHNV, CDR2 YYDKDF (reference sequence). The CDR3 is 14 amino acids. CDR3 sequence: CATSRGGSTDTQYF. The DNA of the CDR3 is TGTGCCACCAGCAGGGGAGGGAGCACAGATACGCAGTATTTT.

The chain uses TRBV5-6 and TRBJ2-1; 10 nucleotides match TRBD2. Germline CDR1 SGHDT, CDR2 YYEEEE. The CDR3 has 16 amino acids. Trimming took 3 bases from V and 0 from J; bases not matched to a gene: 3. This chain's CDR3 is CASSYPSGSSYNEQFF. CDR3 sequence (DNA): TGTGCCAGCAGCTACCCTAGCGGGAGCTCCTACAATGAGCAGTTCTTC.

This chain joins TRBV7-9 and TRBJ1-1; TRBD1 matches at 7 bases. J gave up 1 base and V 1 base, and 3 bases lay outside the gene matches. CDR1 and CDR2 from the germline V gene are SEHNR and FQNEAQ (reference sequence). The CDR3 has 15 residues. CDR3 region: CASSLGGQRNTEAFF. The CDR3 nucleotides are TGTGCCAGCAGCTTAGGGGGACAGAGGAACACTGAAGCTTTCTTT.

As DNA, the CDR3 is TGTGCCAGCAGTAACAGGGGCACCTACAATGAGCAGTTCTTC. Amino acid sequence: CASSNRGTYNEQFF. The chain combines TRBV2 with TRBJ2-1, with 7 bases aligning to TRBD1. Trimming cost V 5 bases and J 2 bases; bases outside gene matches: 3. CDR1 SNHLY and CDR2 FYNNEI come from the germline V gene. The CDR3 loop spans 14 amino acids.

The rearrangement uses TRBV12-5 and TRBJ2-5, with a possible D match to TRBD2 (5 bases). The V end was cut by 3 bases, the J end by 0 bases, with 8 bases between. The CDR3 length is 14 residues. Germline V CDR1 and CDR2: LGHNT, FRNRAP. CDR3 sequence: CASGFRGYQETQYF. The CDR3 nucleotides are TGTGCTAGTGGTTTTAGAGGGTACCAAGAGACCCAGTACTTC.

The chain is built from TRBV6-5 and TRBJ2-1; tentatively, D is TRBD2 (7 bases). The CDR3 sequence is 14 residues long. V gave up 11 bases and J gave up 8 bases, with 22 bases separating them. Germline V gene lookup returns CDR1 MNHEY and CDR2 SVGAGI. The CDR3 region has the DNA TGTGCCGCCCAAGGGGGACTACCAGTCGATGAGCAGTTCTTC. Protein product: CAAQGGLPVDEQFF.

The chain joins TRBV9 to TRBJ2-5, with 9 bases aligning to TRBD1. V shed 4 bases, J shed 5 bases, and the junction held 3 bases outside the gene matches. The length of the CDR3 is 13 residues. Germline CDR1 reads SGDLS; CDR2 reads YYNGEE. CDR3 loop: CASSKGQGETQYF. CDR3 in DNA: TGTGCCAGCAGCAAGGGACAGGGTGAGACCCAGTACTTC.

V gene TRBV27 combines with J gene TRBJ1-5; D remains ambiguous. V lost 8 bases to trimming and J lost 0 bases, with 11 bases between them. The CDR3 is made up of 14 amino acids. Germline values: CDR1 MNHEY, CDR2 SMNVEV (reference sequence). DNA of the CDR3: TGTGCCAGCGGAGAACAATATAGCAATCAGCCCCAGCATTTT. It encodes CASGEQYSNQPQHF.

J is TRBJ2-7 and V is TRBV9, with a weak D call TRBD1 (5 bases). The germline V gene encodes CDR1 SGDLS and CDR2 YYNGEE. The ends were cut back, 4 bases at V and 5 bases at J, with 16 bases in the middle. The CDR3 spans 14 residues. CDR3 bases: TGTGCCAGCAGCCCGGAATTAGGGGTTAACGAGCAGTACTTC. Protein: CASSPELGVNEQYF.

This clone turned up a few times. The chain couples TRBV28 to TRBJ1-4; TRBD1 aligns across 10 bases. This CDR3 spans 15 amino acids. The V gene's germline CDR1 is MDHEN and CDR2 SYDVKM. Trimming took 7 bases from V and 5 from J; bases not matched to a gene: 7. The CDR3 is CASNDPGQGNEKLFF. The CDR3 DNA follows: TGTGCCAGCAACGATCCGGGACAGGGGAATGAAAAACTGTTTTTT. The complete variable domain, with remaining parts taken from reference TRBV28 and TRBJ1-4, reads DVKVTQSSRYLVKRTGEKVFLECVQDMDHENMFWYRQDPGLGLRLIYFSYDVKMKEKGDIPEGYSVSREKKERFSLILESASTNQTSMYLCASNDPGQGNEKLFFGSGTQLSVL.

V is TRBV5-1 and J is TRBJ1-5, with TRBD1 matching over 7 bases. Germline CDR1 and CDR2: SGHRS and YFSETQ. V dropped 1 base and J dropped 7; count of bases not matched to a gene: 8. This CDR3 comprises 15 residues. DNA for the CDR3: TGCGCCAGCAGCTTGCAAGGGGGCGATTTCCAGCCCCAGCATTTT. Amino acids: CASSLQGGDFQPQHF.